This passage covers 14 T cell receptor beta chains from one sample sequenced in a study of CD8+ T cells in alopecia areata. RNA extraction was followed by reverse transcription into cDNA, which acted as the sequencing template. The table came from immunoSEQ multiplex PCR; TCRdb's copy has only in-frame clones and leaves some out. The sample consists of about 120,000 clones, about 46% of them appearing once. Sequenced material: CD8+ T cells sorted from blood, taken at week 0. The receptors were sampled from a human donor with alopecia areata.

This clone was seen only a few times. The J gene is TRBJ2-1, the V gene TRBV5-4, with TRBD1 matching over 8 bases. Germline CDR1 is SGHNT and CDR2 is YYREEE (reference sequence). The length of the CDR3 is 15 residues. The J segment lost 2 bases and the V segment lost 4 bases, leaving 5 bases of the junction unmatched. CDR3 residues: CASSPDRDTYNEQFF. CDR3 nucleotide sequence: TGTGCCAGCAGCCCGGACAGGGACACCTACAATGAGCAGTTCTTC.

The chain is built from TRBV2 and TRBJ1-5, with 7 nucleotides matching TRBD1. Per the germline V gene, CDR1 is SNHLY and CDR2 is FYNNEI. With 4 bases clipped from V and 0 bases from J, the junction kept 3 bases outside the gene matches. CDR3 size: 15 residues. CDR3 DNA sequence: TGTGCCAGCAGTGGCGGGACAGTTAGCAATCAGCCCCAGCATTTT. Protein: CASSGGTVSNQPQHF.

The genes are TRBV29-1 and TRBJ1-2; D is perhaps TRBD1 (5 bases). V was cut by 3 bases and J by 0 bases, with 17 bases left in between. Germline CDR1 SQVTM, CDR2 ANQGSEA. The CDR3 is made up of 16 amino acids. CDR3: CSVDKGLQPANYGYTF. DNA for the CDR3: TGCAGCGTTGATAAGGGGCTACAGCCCGCTAACTATGGCTACACCTTC.

The rearrangement links TRBV20-1 to TRBJ2-4; weak D call: TRBD1 (6 bases). This CDR3 is built from 11 residues. Germline V gives CDR1 DFQATT, CDR2 SNEGSKA (reference sequence). Between the trimmed V and J ends, which lost 5 bases and 9 bases, there was a span of 11 bases. CDR3 DNA sequence: TGCAGTGCTCTGAGGGGGATCATTCAGTACTTC. Protein product: CSALRGIIQYF.

This chain connects TRBV15 to TRBJ2-7, with D possibly called TRBD1 or TRBD2 (6 bases each). Per germline, CDR1 LNHNV and CDR2 YYDKDF (reference sequence). The CDR3 is 11 amino acids. Trimming removed 8 bases from V and 9 bases from J, with 14 bases in between. This CDR3 reads CATSQGGSQYF. Written as DNA, the CDR3 is TGTGCCACCTCCCAAGGGGGGTCGCAGTACTTC.

This clone was seen a handful of times. The chain uses TRBV10-3 and TRBJ2-1, with unresolved D. Trimming left V 3 bases short and J 3 bases short, with 9 bases between. Per the germline V gene, CDR1 is ENHRY and CDR2 is SYGVKD. CDR3 size: 14 residues. This CDR3 reads CAISDGGVYNEQFF. As DNA, the CDR3 is TGTGCCATCAGTGACGGCGGAGTCTACAATGAGCAGTTCTTC.

CDR3 amino acids: CSARGLDYGYTF. The CDR3 DNA reads as TGCAGCGCTAGGGGGCTTGACTATGGCTACACCTTC. The chain recombines TRBV29-1 with TRBJ1-2; 7 nucleotides agree with TRBD1. Germline CDR1 SQVTM, CDR2 ANQGSEA. The V segment lost 7 bases and the J segment 3 bases; nucleotides outside the gene matches: 5. The CDR3 is made up of 12 amino acids.

V gene TRBV30 combines with J gene TRBJ2-7, with 9 nucleotides matching TRBD1. Germline V lookup: CDR1 GTSNPN, CDR2 SVGIG (reference sequence). The trim removed 1 base at V and 2 bases at J, leaving 6 bases unmatched. This CDR3 comprises 15 residues. The CDR3 protein is CAWSADRGSPYEQYF. CDR3 nucleotides: TGTGCCTGGAGTGCCGACAGGGGGTCCCCCTACGAGCAGTACTTC.

CDR3 coding DNA: TGTGCCAGCAGCCCACAGGACTTCTCCTACGAGCAGTACTTC. It translates to CASSPQDFSYEQYF. This chain connects TRBV5-6 to TRBJ2-7; possibly TRBD1 or TRBD2 for D (5 bases each). Germline loops: CDR1 SGHDT, CDR2 YYEEEE. Between the trimmed V and J ends, which lost 4 bases and 0 bases, there was a span of 11 bases. CDR3 length: 14 amino acids.

This clone was found a few times. The V and J genes are TRBV5-1 and TRBJ1-1, with TRBD1 as a possible D gene (5 bases). Germline CDR1 is SGHRS and CDR2 is YFSETQ. The ends were cut back, 5 bases at V and 7 bases at J, with 9 bases in the middle. This CDR3 contains 11 residues. The CDR3, as DNA: TGCGCCAGCAGGGGACCGAATGAAGCTTTCTTT. Protein sequence: CASRGPNEAFF. The full variable domain, its missing parts supplied by reference TRBV5-1 and TRBJ1-1, is KAGVTQTPRYLIKTRGQQVTLSCSPISGHRSVSWYQQTPGQGLQFLFEYFSETQRNKGNFPGRFSGRQFSNSRSEMNVSTLELGDSALYLCASRGPNEAFFGQGTRLTVV.

The chain carries TRBV29-1 and TRBJ1-2, with 8 bases matching TRBD1. With V trimmed by 6 bases and J by 4 bases, 16 bases remained unmatched. Looked up from germline, CDR1 is SQVTM and CDR2 is ANQGSEA. This CDR3 spans 16 amino acids. The CDR3 spells CSVVGGDRGDIYGYTF. CDR3 sequence (DNA): TGCAGCGTAGTTGGGGGTGACAGGGGCGATATCTATGGCTACACCTTC.

This chain uses TRBV4-1 with TRBJ1-2; D is undetermined. Germline CDR1 reads MGHRA; CDR2 reads YSYEKL. Deletions cut 0 bases from V and 1 base from J, with 24 bases between. This CDR3 has 20 residues. The DNA for the CDR3 is TGCGCCAGCAGCCAAGATCGTTGGGTTGGAGCAACCCCCCATAACTATGGCTACACCTTC. Amino acids: CASSQDRWVGATPHNYGYTF.

This clone was picked up a small number of times. This chain's CDR3 is CASSQGPAGSGNTIYF. The DNA for the CDR3 is TGCGCCAGCAGCCAGGGGCCAGCCGGTTCTGGAAACACCATATATTTT. The chain employs TRBV4-1 and TRBJ1-3; perhaps TRBD1 as D (5 bases). Trimming took off 3 bases at V and 1 base at J, with 13 bases between the two ends. The germline V gene encodes CDR1 MGHRA and CDR2 YSYEKL. The CDR3 totals 16 residues.

Many counts were recorded for this clone. This chain links TRBV25-1 with TRBJ2-2; 10 nucleotides match TRBD1. V trimming: 5 bases; J trimming: 3 bases; junction bases outside the gene matches: 3. CDR3 length equals 15 residues. Germline V gene sequence: CDR1 MGHDK, CDR2 SYGVNS. CDR3 amino acids: CASSSGTGDTGELFF. CDR3 sequence (DNA): TGTGCCAGCAGTTCCGGGACAGGGGACACCGGGGAGCTGTTTTTT.